This TCR beta chain was observed in a study of cytomegalovirus exposure and HLA in healthy donors. About the study: Findings of an earlier analysis included 117 million unique TCR beta sequences from 200 million or so T cells. Genotyping showed around 81% of a few hundred donors falling in the Caucasian-associated ancestry cluster. Findings and caveats of the study: Both high specificity and high sensitivity reportedly marked the classifier's diagnosis of cytomegalovirus status. Some TCR beta chains (more than 150 of them) were listed as cytomegalovirus-associated.

This clone was detected a few times. Its antigen is currently unknown. With 60 Vbeta and 13 Jbeta primers, the PCR was carried out. TCRdb keeps only in-frame clones here, not all; method: immunoSEQ multiplex PCR. Counted here are roughly 160,000 clones, about four fifths occurring once; the ten biggest clones make up around 5%. The CDR3 covers 12 residues. Between the trimmed V and J ends, which lost 3 bases and 7 bases, there was a span of 4 bases. From germline, CDR1 is MNHEY and CDR2 SMNVEV (reference sequence). The rearrangement joins TRBV27 to TRBJ1-6; no reliable D call. The specimen was PBMCs. The source is a man aged 30 to 45 in good health and CMV-seronegative. CDR3 sequence: CASSFPNSPLHF. The CDR3 DNA sequence: TGTGCCAGCAGTTTTCCGAATTCACCCCTCCACTTT.